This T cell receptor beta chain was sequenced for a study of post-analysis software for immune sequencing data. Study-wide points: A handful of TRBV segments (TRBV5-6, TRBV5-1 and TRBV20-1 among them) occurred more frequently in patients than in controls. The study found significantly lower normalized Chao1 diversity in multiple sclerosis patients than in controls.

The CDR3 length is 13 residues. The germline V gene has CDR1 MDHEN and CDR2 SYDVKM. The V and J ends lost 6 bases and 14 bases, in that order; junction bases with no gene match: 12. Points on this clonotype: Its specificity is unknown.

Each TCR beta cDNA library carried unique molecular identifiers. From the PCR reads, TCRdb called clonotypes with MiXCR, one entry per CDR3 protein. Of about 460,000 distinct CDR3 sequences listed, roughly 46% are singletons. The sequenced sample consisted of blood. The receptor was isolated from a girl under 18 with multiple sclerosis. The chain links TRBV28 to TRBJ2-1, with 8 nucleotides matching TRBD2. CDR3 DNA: TGTGCCAGCAGGCCCCCCACCGGGACTAGGGAGTTCTTC. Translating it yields CASRPPTGTREFF.